These T cell receptor beta chains were read from a single sample in a study of T cells in Graves' hyperthyroidism and ophthalmopathy. TCRdb re-called the multiplex PCR reads with MiXCR, one entry per CDR3 protein. The sample contains 450,000 to 650,000 distinct CDR3 sequences, 14% of which appear only once. The material sequenced was blood. Receptor source: a woman between 18 and 29 years old with Graves' ophthalmopathy. The CDR3 runs from the conserved cysteine through the conserved F or W. D genes are given only for firm matches. The size field is filled for only some rows; it gives once, few, many or a size class.

J | V | D | size | DNA | CDR3
TRBJ1-5 | TRBV4-1 | NA | few | TGCGCCAGCAGCCAGTCACAGGGTGGGGGTCAGCCCCAGCATTTT | CASSQSQGGGQPQHF
TRBJ1-2 | TRBV30 | NA | many | TGTGCCTGGAGTACCTCCCTGGGGAACCTGGGGGGCTACACCTTC | CAWSTSLGNLGGYTF
TRBJ2-5 | TRBV7-8 | NA | many | TGTGCCAGCAGCTTAGGTTGGGAAGAGACCCAGTACTTC | CASSLGWEETQYF
TRBJ1-1 | TRBV7-2 | NA | many | TGTGCCAGCAGTCAACCCAGGGTCACTGAAGCTTTCTTT | CASSQPRVTEAFF
TRBJ2-1 | TRBV2 | NA | many | TGTGCCAGCCAGTTGACATTGGGATCCTACAATGAGCAGTTCTTC | CASQLTLGSYNEQFF
TRBJ1-6 | TRBV24-1 | NA | NA | TGTGCCACCAGTGATCATCCAAATTCACCCCTCCACTTT | CATSDHPNSPLHF
TRBJ2-1 | TRBV30 | NA | many | TGTGCCTGGAGTACAGGCAATGAGCAGTTCTTC | CAWSTGNEQFF
TRBJ2-1 | TRBV6-2/TRBV6-3 | NA | many | TGTGCCATTCGGGACCCCCCTTACAATGAGCAGTTCTTC | CAIRDPPYNEQFF
TRBJ2-1 | TRBV11-2 | NA | NA | TGTGCCAGCAGCTCACTAGGGCCCTACAATGAGCAGTTCTTC | CASSSLGPYNEQFF
TRBJ1-1 | TRBV29-1 | NA | few | TGCAGCGTTGGGGGAGAGGTTCCATCAAGGGCTTTCTTT | CSVGGEVPSRAFF
TRBJ2-4 | TRBV6-2/TRBV6-3 | TRBD2 | many | TGTGCCAGCAAGGGAGGGGCTAAGAACATTCAGTACTTC | CASKGGAKNIQYF
TRBJ1-1 | TRBV4-1 | NA | NA | TGCGCCAGCAGCCAAGATCTGGGGGGGCCAGGTGAAGCTTTCTTT | CASSQDLGGPGEAFF
TRBJ1-5 | TRBV6-2/TRBV6-3 | NA | many | TGTGCCAGCAGTTACTACTGGAATAGCAATCAGCCCCAGCATTTT | CASSYYWNSNQPQHF
TRBJ1-2 | TRBV11-3 | NA | NA | TGTGCCAGCAGCCAAGGAGAGTGGGGGACTGACTATGGCTACACCTTC | CASSQGEWGTDYGYTF
TRBJ1-2 | TRBV2 | NA | many | TGTGCCAGCAGTGAAGGGCAGGGTTACTATGGCTACACCTTC | CASSEGQGYYGYTF
TRBJ2-5 | TRBV5-6 | NA | NA | TGTGCCAGCAGCTTTCGGGCAGGAGTGGTAGAGACCCAGTACTTC | CASSFRAGVVETQYF
TRBJ2-1 | TRBV28 | TRBD2 | few | TGTGCCAGCAGTTTAGGGCTAGCGGAATACAATGAGCAGTTCTTC | CASSLGLAEYNEQFF
TRBJ2-2 | TRBV6-1 | NA | few | TGTGCCAGTTATTTTCCCGGGGAGCTGTTTTTT | CASYFPGELFF
TRBJ2-1 | TRBV11-2 | NA | many | TGTGCCAGCAGCTTAGGGGTTCGGGGACCTAACAATGAGCAGTTCTTC | CASSLGVRGPNNEQFF
TRBJ1-1 | TRBV6-1 | NA | many | TGTGCCAGCAGTTACGTACTGGGGATGAACACTGAAGCTTTCTTT | CASSYVLGMNTEAFF
TRBJ2-7 | TRBV7-2 | NA | few | TGTGCCAGCAGCTTAGGGTCGGGGGACGGTTACGAGCAGTACTTC | CASSLGSGDGYEQYF
TRBJ2-2 | TRBV11-2 | TRBD2 | many | TGTGCCAGCAGGCAGCTAGCGGGAGTTCGGAACACCGGGGAGCTGTTTTTT | CASRQLAGVRNTGELFF